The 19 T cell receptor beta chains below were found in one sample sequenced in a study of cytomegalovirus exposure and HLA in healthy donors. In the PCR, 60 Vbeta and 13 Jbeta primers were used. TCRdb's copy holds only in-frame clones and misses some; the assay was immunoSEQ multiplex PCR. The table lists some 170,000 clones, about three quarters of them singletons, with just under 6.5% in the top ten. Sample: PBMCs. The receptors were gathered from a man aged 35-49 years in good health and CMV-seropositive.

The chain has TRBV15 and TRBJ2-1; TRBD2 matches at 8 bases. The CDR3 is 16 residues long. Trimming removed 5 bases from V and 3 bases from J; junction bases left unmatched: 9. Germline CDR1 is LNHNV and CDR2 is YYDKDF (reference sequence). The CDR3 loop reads CATSVSGSWIYNEQFF. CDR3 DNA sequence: TGTGCCACCAGCGTAAGCGGGAGTTGGATCTACAATGAGCAGTTCTTC.

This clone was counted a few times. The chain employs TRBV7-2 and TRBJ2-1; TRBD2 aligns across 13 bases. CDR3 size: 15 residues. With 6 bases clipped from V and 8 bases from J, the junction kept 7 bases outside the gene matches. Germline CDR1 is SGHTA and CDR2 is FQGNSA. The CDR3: CASSTGLAGVDEQFF. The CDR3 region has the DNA TGTGCCAGCAGTACCGGACTAGCGGGAGTCGATGAGCAGTTCTTC.

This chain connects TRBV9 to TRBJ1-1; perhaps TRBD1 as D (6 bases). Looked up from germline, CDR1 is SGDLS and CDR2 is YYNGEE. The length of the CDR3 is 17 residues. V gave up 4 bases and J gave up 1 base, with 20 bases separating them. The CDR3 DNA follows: TGTGCCAGCAGCCTGATTTACTTGGACAGCAGGAACACTGAAGCTTTCTTT. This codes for CASSLIYLDSRNTEAFF.

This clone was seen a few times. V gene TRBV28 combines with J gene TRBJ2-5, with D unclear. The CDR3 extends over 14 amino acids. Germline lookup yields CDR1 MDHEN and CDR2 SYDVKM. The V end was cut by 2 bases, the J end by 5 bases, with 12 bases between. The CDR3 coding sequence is TGTGCCAGCAGTTTAGGTGGCGGCCCGGAGACCCAGTACTTC. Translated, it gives CASSLGGGPETQYF. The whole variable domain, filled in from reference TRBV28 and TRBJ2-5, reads DVKVTQSSRYLVKRTGEKVFLECVQDMDHENMFWYRQDPGLGLRLIYFSYDVKMKEKGDIPEGYSVSREKKERFSLILESASTNQTSMYLCASSLGGGPETQYFGPGTRLLVL.

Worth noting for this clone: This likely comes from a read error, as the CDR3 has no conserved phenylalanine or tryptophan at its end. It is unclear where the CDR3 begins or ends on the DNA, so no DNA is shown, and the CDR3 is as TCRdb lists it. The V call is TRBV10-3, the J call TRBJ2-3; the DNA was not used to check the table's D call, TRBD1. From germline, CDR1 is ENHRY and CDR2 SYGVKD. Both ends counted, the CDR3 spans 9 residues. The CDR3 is CAISEPHRQ.

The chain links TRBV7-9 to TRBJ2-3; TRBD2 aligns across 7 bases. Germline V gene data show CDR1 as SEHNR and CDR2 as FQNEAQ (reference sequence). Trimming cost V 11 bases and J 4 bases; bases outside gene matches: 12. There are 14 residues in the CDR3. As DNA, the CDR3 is TGTGCCGGATCGAGCGGGGTGGGGGCAGATACGCAGTATTTT. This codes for CAGSSGVGADTQYF.

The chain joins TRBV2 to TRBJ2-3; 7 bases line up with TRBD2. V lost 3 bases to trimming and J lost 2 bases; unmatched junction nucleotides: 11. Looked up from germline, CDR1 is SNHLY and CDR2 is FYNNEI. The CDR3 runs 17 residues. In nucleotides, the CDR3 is TGTGCCAGCAGTGATGAACTAGCTAGCGGATCCACAGATACGCAGTATTTT. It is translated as CASSDELASGSTDTQYF.

CDR3 coding DNA: TGCGCCAGCAGCCCGGGACTAGCGGGAGGGTCAGATACGCAGTATTTT. This codes for CASSPGLAGGSDTQYF. The chain uses TRBV5-1 and TRBJ2-3; TRBD2 aligns across 16 bases. Per germline, CDR1 SGHRS and CDR2 YFSETQ. The CDR3 runs 16 residues. After removal of 4 bases from V and 4 bases from J, the junction contained 3 bases not matched to a gene.

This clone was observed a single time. The DNA of the CDR3 is TGCGCCAGCAGCTTGGGACCTTCAGGGGGCCTTCAGCCCCAGCATTTT. Translation gives CASSLGPSGGLQPQHF. J is TRBJ1-5 and V is TRBV5-1; 8 bases fit TRBD1. The CDR3 has 16 residues. Losses at the gene ends were 0 bases for V and 6 bases for J; bases not matched to a gene: 8. From germline, CDR1 is SGHRS and CDR2 YFSETQ.

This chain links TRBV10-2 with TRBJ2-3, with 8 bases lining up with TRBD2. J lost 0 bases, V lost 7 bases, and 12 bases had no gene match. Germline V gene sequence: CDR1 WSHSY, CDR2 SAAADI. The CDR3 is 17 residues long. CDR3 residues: CASTQGALAESTDTQYF. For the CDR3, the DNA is TGCGCCAGCACCCAAGGGGCACTAGCGGAGAGCACAGATACGCAGTATTTT.

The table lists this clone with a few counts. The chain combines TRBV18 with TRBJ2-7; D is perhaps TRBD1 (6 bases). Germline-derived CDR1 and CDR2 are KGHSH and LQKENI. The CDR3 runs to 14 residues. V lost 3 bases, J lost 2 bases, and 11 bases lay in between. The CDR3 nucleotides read TGTGCCAGCTCACCCCCGGGACAAGCCTACGAGCAGTACTTC. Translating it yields CASSPPGQAYEQYF.

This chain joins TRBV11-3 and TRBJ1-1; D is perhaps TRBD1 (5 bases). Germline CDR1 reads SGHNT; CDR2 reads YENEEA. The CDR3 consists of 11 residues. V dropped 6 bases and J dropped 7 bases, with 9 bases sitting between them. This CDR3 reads CASRGRVEAFF. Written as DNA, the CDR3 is TGTGCCAGCAGGGGCAGGGTTGAAGCTTTCTTT.

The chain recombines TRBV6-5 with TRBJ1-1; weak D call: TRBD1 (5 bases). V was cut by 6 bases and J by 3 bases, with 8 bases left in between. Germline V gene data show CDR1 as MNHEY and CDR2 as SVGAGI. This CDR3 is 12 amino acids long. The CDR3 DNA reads TGTGCCAGCAGGGGGCGGTACACTGAAGCTTTCTTT. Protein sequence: CASRGRYTEAFF.

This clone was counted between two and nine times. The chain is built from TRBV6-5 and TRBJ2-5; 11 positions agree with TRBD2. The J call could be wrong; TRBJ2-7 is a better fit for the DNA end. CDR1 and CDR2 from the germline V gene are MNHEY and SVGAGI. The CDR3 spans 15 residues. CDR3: CASTAGASGRYEQYF. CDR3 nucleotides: TGTGCCAGCACCGCTGGGGCTAGCGGGAGGTACGAGCAGTACTTC.

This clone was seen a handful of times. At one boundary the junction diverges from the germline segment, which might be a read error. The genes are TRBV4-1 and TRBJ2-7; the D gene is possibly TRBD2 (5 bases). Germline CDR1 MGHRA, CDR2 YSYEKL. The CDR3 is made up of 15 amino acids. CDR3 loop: CASSLDPGGSFEQYF. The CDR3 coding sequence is TGCGCCAGCAGCCTTGATCCGGGCGGGTCCTTCGAGCAGTACTTC.

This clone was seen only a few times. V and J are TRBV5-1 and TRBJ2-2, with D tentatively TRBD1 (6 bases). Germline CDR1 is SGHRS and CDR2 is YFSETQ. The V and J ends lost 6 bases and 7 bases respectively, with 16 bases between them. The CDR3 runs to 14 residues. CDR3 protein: CASTYRVSGGELFF. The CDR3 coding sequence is TGCGCCAGCACCTACAGGGTTTCGGGCGGGGAGCTGTTTTTT.

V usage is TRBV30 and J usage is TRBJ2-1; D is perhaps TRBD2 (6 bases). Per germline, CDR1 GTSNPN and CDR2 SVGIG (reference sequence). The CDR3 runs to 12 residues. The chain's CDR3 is CAIGRIDNEQFF. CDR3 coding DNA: TGTGCTATCGGGAGAATCGATAATGAGCAGTTCTTC.

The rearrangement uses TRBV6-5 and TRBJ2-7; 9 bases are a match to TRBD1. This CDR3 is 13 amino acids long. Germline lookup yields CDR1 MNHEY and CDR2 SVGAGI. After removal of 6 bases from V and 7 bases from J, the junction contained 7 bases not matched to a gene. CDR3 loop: CASRRDRVEEQYF. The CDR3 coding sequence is TGTGCCAGCAGGCGGGACAGGGTGGAAGAGCAGTACTTC.

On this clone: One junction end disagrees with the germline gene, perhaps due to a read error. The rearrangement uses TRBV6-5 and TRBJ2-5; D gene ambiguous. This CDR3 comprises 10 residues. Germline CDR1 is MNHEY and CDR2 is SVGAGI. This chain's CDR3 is CASSPRRANF. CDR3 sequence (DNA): TGTGCCAGCAGCCCCCGACGAGCGAACTTC.